Listed below are T cell receptor beta chains from one sample, sequenced in a study of cytomegalovirus exposure and HLA in healthy donors. Data came from immunoSEQ multiplex PCR; TCRdb stores just in-frame clones and leaves some out. This sample's table has 100,000 to 150,000 clones. Input material: PBMCs. These receptors came from a young man in good health and CMV-seronegative. Both conserved end residues are part of each CDR3. A D gene is named only where the DNA matches it firmly.

.,TRBJ1-2,TRBV30,CACPRRDVVTF,TGTGCCTGCCCTAGGCGAGACGTCGTCACCTTC
TRBD2,TRBJ2-3,TRBV7-2,CASSFGAGARLEDTQYF,TGTGCCAGCAGCTTCGGAGCGGGAGCTAGGTTGGAAGATACGCAGTATTTT
TRBD2,TRBJ2-5,TRBV28,CASSLRLAGVSETQYF,TGTGCCAGCAGTTTAAGACTAGCGGGAGTCTCAGAGACCCAGTACTTC
TRBD2,TRBJ2-1,TRBV5-1,CASSFREGPNEQFF,TGCGCCAGCAGCTTCCGGGAGGGCCCCAATGAGCAGTTCTTC
.,TRBJ2-7,TRBV30,CAWSSGPYEQYF,TGTGCCTGGAGTTCAGGGCCTTACGAGCAGTACTTC
.,TRBJ1-1,TRBV18,CASSPRRGNTEAFF,TGTGCCAGCTCACCAAGAAGGGGGAACACTGAAGCCTTCTTT
.,TRBJ2-7,TRBV5-1,CASSLVSYEQYF,TGCGCCAGCAGCTTGGTGAGCTACGAGCAGTACTTC
TRBD2,TRBJ2-3,TRBV4-1,CASSQEGSGGPTTDTQYF,TGCGCCAGCAGCCAAGAGGGCTCGGGGGGGCCAACCACAGATACGCAGTATTTT
TRBD1,TRBJ1-5,TRBV6-5,CASSVDRGHQPQHF,TGTGCCAGCTCGGTGGACAGGGGCCATCAGCCCCAGCATTTT
.,TRBJ1-2,TRBV11-2,CASSLGRLYYGYTF,TGTGCCAGCAGCTTAGGCAGACTCTACTATGGCTACACCTTC
TRBD1,TRBJ1-1,TRBV5-8,CASSLWDRGANTEAFF,TGTGCCAGCAGCTTGTGGGACAGGGGTGCGAACACTGAAGCTTTCTTT
TRBD2,TRBJ2-1,TRBV6-6,CASSSGGNEQFF,TGTGCCAGCAGTTCGGGAGGCAATGAGCAGTTCTTC
.,TRBJ2-1,TRBV19,CASGMGRAYNEQFF,TGTGCCAGCGGGATGGGTCGGGCTTACAATGAGCAGTTCTTC
.,TRBJ1-5,TRBV7-6,CASSLSSGGQPQHF,TGTGCCAGCAGCTTAAGTTCGGGAGGTCAGCCCCAGCATTTT
TRBD2,TRBJ2-7,TRBV10-3,CAISEILAGAGEQYF,TGTGCCATCAGTGAAATACTAGCGGGAGCGGGGGAGCAGTACTTC
TRBD1,TRBJ1-2,TRBV27,CASSYLGTGYGYTF,TGTGCCAGCAGTTATCTAGGGACAGGGTATGGCTACACCTTC
.,TRBJ1-4,TRBV7-6,CASRENEKLFF,TGTGCCAGTCGGGAAAATGAAAAACTGTTTTTT
.,TRBJ2-7,TRBV7-8,CASSSPGLGAYEQYF,TGTGCCAGCAGCTCCCCGGGACTTGGGGCCTACGAGCAGTACTTC
TRBD2,TRBJ2-1,TRBV29-1,CSVVQPSGNNNEQFF,TGCAGCGTTGTGCAGCCTAGCGGCAACAACAATGAGCAGTTCTTC
.,TRBJ1-6,TRBV12-5,CASGLVQVSSYNSPLHF,TGTGCTAGTGGTTTGGTACAGGTTAGCTCCTATAATTCACCCCTCCACTTT
.,TRBJ2-7,TRBV6-6,CASSYSMRGVSYEQYF,TGTGCCAGCAGTTACTCGATGCGCGGGGTTTCCTACGAGCAGTACTTC
.,TRBJ1-2,TRBV27,CASSWTRGDYGYTF,TGTGCCAGCAGTTGGACCAGGGGAGACTATGGCTACACCTTC
.,TRBJ1-1,TRBV9,CASSPSPRGAGLNTEAFF,TGTGCCAGCAGCCCGTCCCCTCGGGGCGCGGGGTTGAACACTGAAGCTTTCTTT
TRBD2,TRBJ2-7,TRBV7-8,CASKKAGNNLNEQYF,TGTGCCAGCAAGAAAGCGGGAAACAACCTAAACGAGCAGTACTTC
TRBD1,TRBJ2-7,TRBV18,CASSPTDRGIYEQYF,TGCGCCAGCTCACCTACCGACAGGGGGATCTACGAGCAGTACTTC
TRBD2,TRBJ2-1,TRBV19,CASSISGTSGRRNEQFF,TGTGCCAGTAGTATATCCGGGACTAGCGGGAGGAGGAATGAGCAGTTCTTC
.,TRBJ1-2,TRBV5-6,CASSLVGAGGYTF,TGTGCCAGCAGCTTGGTAGGGGCAGGTGGCTACACCTTC
TRBD1,TRBJ1-1,TRBV5-1,CASSLRWTGRNTEAFF,TGCGCCAGCAGCTTGAGATGGACAGGGAGGAACACTGAAGCTTTCTTT
.,TRBJ1-6,TRBV18,CASSPGGGNSPLHF,TGTGCCAGCTCCCCCGGGGGGGGTAATTCACCCCTCCACTTT
.,TRBJ1-3,TRBV4-1,CASSQGSGISGNTIYF,TGCGCCAGCAGCCAAGGGTCAGGTATCTCTGGAAACACCATATATTTT